The present entry profiles one T cell receptor (beta chain) with its context. The record originates from a study of cytomegalovirus exposure and HLA in healthy donors. Primers included in the PCR were 60 Vbeta and 13 Jbeta primers. Using immunoSEQ multiplex PCR, the repertoire was profiled, and TCRdb retains in-frame clones only, with some absent. The sample includes 200,000 to 300,000 clones, 80% to 90% of them seen just once. Germline CDR1 is SGHTA and CDR2 is FQGNSA. V was clipped by 5 bases and J by 5 bases; unmatched bases: 9. The CDR3 runs 15 residues. The chain has TRBV7-2 and TRBJ2-5, with 9 bases identical to TRBD2. The sequence came from a woman in her thirties or forties in good health and CMV-seropositive. Material: PBMCs. The CDR3 is CASSPRGGDRETQYF. CDR3 sequence (DNA): TGTGCCAGCAGCCCCCGCGGGGGGGATAGGGAGACCCAGTACTTC.